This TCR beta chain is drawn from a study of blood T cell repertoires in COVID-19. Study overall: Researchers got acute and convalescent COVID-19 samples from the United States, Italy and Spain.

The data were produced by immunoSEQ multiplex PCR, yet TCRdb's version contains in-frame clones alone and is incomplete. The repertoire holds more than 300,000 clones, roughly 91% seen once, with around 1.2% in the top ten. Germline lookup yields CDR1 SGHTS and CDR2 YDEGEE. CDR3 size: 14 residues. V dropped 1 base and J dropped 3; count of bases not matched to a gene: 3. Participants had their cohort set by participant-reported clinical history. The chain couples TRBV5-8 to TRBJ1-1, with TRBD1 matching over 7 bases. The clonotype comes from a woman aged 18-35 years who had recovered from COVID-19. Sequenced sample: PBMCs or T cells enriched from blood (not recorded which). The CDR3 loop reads CASSLLGTDTEAFF. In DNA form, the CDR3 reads TGTGCCAGCAGCTTGCTCGGGACAGACACTGAAGCTTTCTTT.